This T cell receptor (beta chain) is drawn from a study of shared clonotypes between healthy human individuals. Study-wide context: The study used three CD4 naive, three CD4 memory, two CD8 naive and one CD8 memory plate per donor.

General observations from the study: Large sequencing depth failed to make sorted-subset sequencing complete, rarefaction showed. Shared across a handful of donors were about 4.6% of the naive CD4 clonotypes.

On this clone: Antigen specificity is unknown. This sample includes further DNA sequences coding for the same CDR3.

Every one of the donors was a Caucasian adult that lived in Nashville, Tennessee. Profiled with immunoSEQ multiplex PCR; TCRdb holds only in-frame clones, not every one. The sample includes about 690,000 clones, around 91% seen only once; the top ten take 34%. Germline CDR1 LNHNV, CDR2 YYDKDF (reference sequence). The ends were cut back, 3 bases at V and 4 bases at J, with 9 bases in the middle. The length of the CDR3 is 13 residues. The V and J genes are TRBV15 and TRBJ1-2, with D maybe TRBD1 (5 bases). Sequenced material: memory CD8+ T cells from PBMCs. Subset here: CD45RO+ cells pooled with CCR7-negative TemRA cells. The receptor was derived from a man aged 18 to 35 in good health. Some clones in this sample may be carry-over from other donors' samples. CDR3 sequence (DNA): TGTGCCACCAGCAGGGGGACGGGCTATGGCTACACCTTC. It is translated as CATSRGTGYGYTF.